This T cell receptor (beta chain) came from a study of T cell repertoires in cytomegalovirus infection. Study-wide background: TCR beta signatures that were public indicated CMV infection and matching HLA type. The study, taken as a whole, reports: In two of eight donors, the top clonotype was HLA-C-restricted CMV-specific. CMV carriers with the relevant HLA were identified by cumulative public TCR beta family frequency.

From the reads, TCRdb called clonotypes with MiXCR, one entry per CDR3 protein. Here the sample spans 600,000 to 800,000 distinct CDR3 sequences, more than 20% being singletons. Trimming took 1 base from V and 1 from J, leaving 11 bases between them. Looked up from germline, CDR1 is MNHEY and CDR2 is SVGAGI. The CDR3 spans 16 residues. About this clonotype itself: Its antigen is undetermined.

V gene TRBV6-5 combines with J gene TRBJ1-3; D gene uncertain. This TCR came from a human donor in good health (CMV status not recorded). Some clones in this sample may be carry-over from other donors' samples. The sample was CD8+ T cells from PBMCs. Here the CDR3 reads CASSYYGVGSGNTIYF. The CDR3 DNA is TGTGCCAGCAGTTACTATGGGGTTGGATCTGGAAACACCATATATTTT.